Each of the 10 T cell receptor beta chains below was sequenced from the same sample in a study of blood T cell repertoires in COVID-19 (dated by TCRdb to 2020 to 2021). Libraries were prepared through the immunoSEQ multiplex PCR assay. Entries here come from immuneACCESS through TCRdb and include only in-frame sequences with V and J called. Some clones fail to appear in such tables; in the studies checked, an unresolved V gene covers under half of the shortfall, and the cause of the remainder is unknown. The table for this sample lists 110,000 to 150,000 clones; approximately 90% of them were counted only once. Just under 3% of the sample belongs to the ten largest clones. Sequencing was carried out using peripheral blood. Receptors were obtained from a man aged 60 to 75 with active or convalescent COVID-19.

The CDR3 bases are TGTGCCAGCAGCCTTGGAGGCGGTTCCTACGAGCAGTACTTC. This codes for CASSLGGGSYEQYF. V and J are TRBV6-5 and TRBJ2-7; perhaps TRBD2 as D (5 bases). This CDR3 contains 14 residues. With 6 bases removed from V and 1 base from J, the gap between germline ends came to 13 bases. Per germline, CDR1 MNHEY and CDR2 SVGAGI.

The rearrangement uses TRBV19 and TRBJ1-5, with D hard to call. This CDR3 spans 14 amino acids. CDR1 and CDR2 from the germline V gene are LNHDA and SQIVND (reference sequence). Deletions cut 3 bases from V and 2 bases from J, with 8 bases between. The CDR3 reads CASSIVVGNQPQHF. The DNA of the CDR3 is TGTGCCAGTAGTATCGTAGTAGGCAATCAGCCCCAGCATTTT.

The CDR3 DNA follows: TGTGCCACCAGACTAGCGGGAAACACCGGGGAGCTGTTTTTT. It codes for CATRLAGNTGELFF. The chain couples TRBV19 to TRBJ2-2; 11 bases are a match to TRBD2. This CDR3 spans 14 amino acids. From germline, CDR1 is LNHDA and CDR2 SQIVND (reference sequence). The ends lost 10 bases at V and 2 bases at J; junction bases unmatched: 3.

The chain links TRBV11-2 to TRBJ2-5; no clear D. Germline V gene data show CDR1 as SGHAT and CDR2 as FQNNGV. V was cut by 1 base and J by 3 bases, with 6 bases left in between. This CDR3 comprises 13 residues. CDR3 loop: CASSLGEKETQYF. CDR3 sequence (DNA): TGTGCCAGCAGCTTAGGCGAGAAAGAGACCCAGTACTTC.

V and J are TRBV2 and TRBJ1-6; possibly TRBD1 for D (6 bases). Trimming removed 4 bases from V and 10 bases from J, with 14 bases in between. The CDR3 is 14 amino acids. The germline V gene has CDR1 SNHLY and CDR2 FYNNEI. As DNA, the CDR3 is TGTGCCAGCAGTGTACTTAATCAGGGGTCACCCCTCCACTTT. Translation: CASSVLNQGSPLHF.

As concerns this clone: One end of the junction does not line up with germline, which may come from a read error. The chain employs TRBV20-1 and TRBJ1-1, with D hard to call. Germline CDR1 reads DFQATT; CDR2 reads SNEGSKA (reference sequence). This CDR3 comprises 10 residues. CDR3 loop: CSARDLQVCF. The CDR3 DNA is TGCAGTGCTAGAGATCTTCAGGTTTGCTTT.

This clone was found a few times. The rearrangement uses TRBV10-3 and TRBJ1-5; D may be TRBD1 (6 bases). The V end lost 6 bases, the J end lost 0 bases, and 12 bases lay between the germline ends. The CDR3 covers 15 residues. Germline assignment: CDR1 ENHRY and CDR2 SYGVKD. CDR3 protein: CAISRDKYSNQPQHF. In DNA form, the CDR3 reads TGTGCCATCAGCCGGGACAAGTATAGCAATCAGCCCCAGCATTTT.

This sequence joins TRBV21-1 and TRBJ1-2; TRBD1 is taken as the D call from the table, unchecked against the DNA. TRBV21-1 is tagged as a pseudogene. CDR3 size: 14 residues. The CDR3 loop is CASSKGQGADGYTF. CDR3 coding DNA: TGTGCCAGCAGCAAGGGACAGGGGGCGGATGGCTACACCTTC.

The gene calls are TRBV5-6 and TRBJ1-5; the D is unclear. This CDR3 contains 16 residues. V gave up 0 bases and J gave up 2 bases, with 12 bases separating them. CDR1 and CDR2 (germline): SGHDT, YYEEEE. The DNA for the CDR3 is TGTGCCAGCAGCTTGGACGGCGGGGAAGGCAATCAGCCCCAGCATTTT. Amino acids: CASSLDGGEGNQPQHF.

This chain uses TRBV12-5 with TRBJ2-7; D perhaps matches TRBD2 (6 bases). Trimming shortened V by 3 bases and J by 5 bases, and 8 bases separated the two germline ends. The germline CDR1 and CDR2 sequences are LGHNT and FRNRAP. This CDR3 comprises 12 residues. The CDR3 region is CASGFGGDEQYF. CDR3 nucleotide sequence: TGTGCTAGTGGTTTCGGCGGGGACGAGCAGTACTTC.